Presented here are 11 T cell receptor beta chains from one specimen sequenced in a study of T cell responses to AZD1222 COVID-19 vaccine (dated by TCRdb to the early 2020s). The time point label, as the study defines it: baseline before first vaccination. Library generation was performed with the immunoSEQ multiplex PCR assay. TCRdb provides this immuneACCESS table in a form limited to in-frame rearrangements. Some clones are lacking; in checked studies, under half of them reflect an unresolved V gene, and why the rest are absent is not known. This sample comprises about 150,000 clones, roughly 90% of them detected only once. The leading ten clones occupy about 1.5% of the sample. The sample consisted of peripheral blood, taken on day 0 of AZD1222 vaccination. Every receptor here comes from an adult in good health.

This sequence joins TRBV7-3 and TRBJ2-7; 12 bases are shared with TRBD1. Germline V lookup: CDR1 SGHTA, CDR2 FQGTGA. The V and J ends lost 2 bases and 1 base, in that order; junction bases with no gene match: 6. CDR3 size: 17 residues. This CDR3 reads CASSLGTGGEGSYEQYF. The CDR3 coding sequence is TGTGCCAGCAGCTTAGGGACAGGGGGCGAAGGGTCCTACGAGCAGTACTTC.

V gene TRBV4-1 combines with J gene TRBJ2-5; D perhaps matches TRBD1 (6 bases). This CDR3 contains 14 residues. The V end lost 3 bases, the J end lost 2 bases, and 10 bases lay between the germline ends. Germline CDR1 reads MGHRA; CDR2 reads YSYEKL. Here the CDR3 DNA reads TGCGCCAGCAGCCAGACAGGTCTACAAGAGACCCAGTACTTC. This encodes CASSQTGLQETQYF.

V gene TRBV5-5 combines with J gene TRBJ2-3; no clear D. Trimming stripped 3 bases from V and 3 bases from J, with 5 bases between. The germline CDR1 and CDR2 sequences are SGHKS and YYEKEE (reference sequence). This CDR3 is built from 12 residues. The CDR3 nucleotides are TGTGCCAGCAGCTCGCCTACAGATACGCAGTATTTT. Its protein product is CASSSPTDTQYF.

The chain is built from TRBV11-2 and TRBJ1-2; maybe TRBD1 (6 bases). In germline, CDR1 is SGHAT, CDR2 FQNNGV. The V end lost 5 bases, the J end lost 7 bases, and 14 bases lay between the germline ends. This CDR3 is built from 13 residues. The CDR3 DNA is TGTGCCAGCAGCACCACGGGGGCAGTTGGCTACACCTTC. This sequence encodes CASSTTGAVGYTF.

The chain employs TRBV6-6 and TRBJ2-5, with D possibly matching TRBD1 (6 bases). Germline-derived CDR1 and CDR2 are MNHNY and SVGAGI (reference sequence). The CDR3 runs 13 residues. Between the trimmed V and J ends, which lost 5 bases and 4 bases, there was a span of 11 bases. CDR3 nucleotide sequence: TGTGCCAGCAGTAGACAGGTCCCAGAGACCCAGTACTTC. Amino acid sequence: CASSRQVPETQYF.

The V call is TRBV6-6, the J call TRBJ2-5; D possibly corresponds to TRBD2 (6 bases). Germline assignment: CDR1 MNHNY and CDR2 SVGAGI (reference sequence). The CDR3 is 13 residues long. V was pared by 0 bases and J by 7 bases, with 9 bases between. The CDR3 DNA follows: TGTGCCAGCAGTTACTCAGAGGGAGGGACCCAGTACTTC. Translated, it gives CASSYSEGGTQYF.

The DNA for the CDR3 is TGTGCCAGCTCCGCCGGAGGTAATGGCAATCAGCCCCAGCATTTT. This gives the protein CASSAGGNGNQPQHF. The V gene is TRBV18, the J gene TRBJ1-5; D remains ambiguous. This CDR3 spans 15 amino acids. V shed 6 bases and J shed 2 bases, with 14 bases lying between them. Germline V CDR1 and CDR2: KGHSH, LQKENI.

The chain combines TRBV7-9 with TRBJ1-5; 8 bases align to TRBD1. CDR1 is SEHNR, CDR2 FQNEAQ, per germline (reference sequence). The V and J ends lost 3 bases and 5 bases, in that order; junction bases with no gene match: 9. There are 16 residues in the CDR3. The DNA for the CDR3 is TGTGCCAGCAGCTTTACCCCCGGGACAGGCGATCAGCCCCAGCATTTT. It encodes CASSFTPGTGDQPQHF.

V usage is TRBV10-3 and J usage is TRBJ2-5, with 9 nucleotides matching TRBD2. Germline V gives CDR1 ENHRY, CDR2 SYGVKD. The V and J ends lost 8 bases and 5 bases, in that order; junction bases with no gene match: 9. This CDR3 region has 14 residues. DNA of the CDR3: TGTGCCATCGGGGGAGCGGGAGGAGAGGAGACCCAGTACTTC. Protein sequence: CAIGGAGGEETQYF.

The chain is built from TRBV19 and TRBJ1-5, with 8 bases aligning to TRBD1. Germline-derived CDR1 and CDR2 are LNHDA and SQIVND (reference sequence). V gave up 4 bases and J gave up 6 bases; unmatched junction bases: 8. CDR3 length equals 15 residues. The CDR3 region has the DNA TGTGCCAGTAGTAAGTCGGGACAGGTGATTCAGCCCCAGCATTTT. Encoded protein: CASSKSGQVIQPQHF. The full variable domain, completed using reference TRBV19 and TRBJ1-5, is DGGITQSPKYLFRKEGQNVTLSCEQNLNHDAMYWYRQDPGQGLRLIYYSQIVNDFQKGDIAEGYSVSREKKESFPLTVTSAQKNPTAFYLCASSKSGQVIQPQHFGDGTRLSIL.

The genes are TRBV27 and TRBJ2-1; 13 bases map to TRBD2. Germline V gene data show CDR1 as MNHEY and CDR2 as SMNVEV (reference sequence). The CDR3 length is 19 residues. After removal of 6 bases from V and 2 bases from J, the junction contained 13 bases not matched to a gene. The CDR3 is CASSSGTSGIPIAYNEQFF. As DNA, the CDR3 is TGTGCCAGCAGCTCCGGGACTAGCGGGATCCCAATAGCCTACAATGAGCAGTTCTTC.